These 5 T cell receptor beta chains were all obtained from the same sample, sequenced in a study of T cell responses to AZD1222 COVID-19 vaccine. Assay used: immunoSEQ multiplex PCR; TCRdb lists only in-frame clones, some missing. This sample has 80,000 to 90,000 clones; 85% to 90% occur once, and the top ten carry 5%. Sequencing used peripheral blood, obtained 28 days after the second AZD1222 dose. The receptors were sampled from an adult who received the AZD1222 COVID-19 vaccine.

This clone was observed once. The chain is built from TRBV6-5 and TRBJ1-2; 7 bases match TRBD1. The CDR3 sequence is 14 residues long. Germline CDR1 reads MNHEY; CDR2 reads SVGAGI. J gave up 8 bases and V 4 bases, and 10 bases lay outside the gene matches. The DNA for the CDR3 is TGTGCCAGCAGTTTGTTGAGGGGGCAGGAAGGCTACACCTTC. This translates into CASSLLRGQEGYTF.

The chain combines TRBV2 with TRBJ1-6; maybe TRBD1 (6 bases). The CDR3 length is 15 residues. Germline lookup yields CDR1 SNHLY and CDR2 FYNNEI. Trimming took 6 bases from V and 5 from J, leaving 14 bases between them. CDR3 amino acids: CASRNEGTHNSPLHF. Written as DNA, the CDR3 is TGTGCCAGCAGGAACGAGGGGACACATAATTCACCCCTCCACTTT.

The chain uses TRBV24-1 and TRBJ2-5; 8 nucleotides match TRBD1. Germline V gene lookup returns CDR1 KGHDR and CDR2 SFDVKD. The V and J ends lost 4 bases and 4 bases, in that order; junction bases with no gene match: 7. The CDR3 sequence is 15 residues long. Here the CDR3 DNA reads TGTGCCACCAGTGAGGGAACAGGGGGTTCAGAGACCCAGTACTTC. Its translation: CATSEGTGGSETQYF.

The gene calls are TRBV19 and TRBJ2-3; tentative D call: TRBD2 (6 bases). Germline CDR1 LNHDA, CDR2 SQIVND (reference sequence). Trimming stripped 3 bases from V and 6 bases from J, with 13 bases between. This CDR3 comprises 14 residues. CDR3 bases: TGTGCCAGTAGTATTTCCCGCGGGGCTGATACGCAGTATTTT. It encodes CASSISRGADTQYF. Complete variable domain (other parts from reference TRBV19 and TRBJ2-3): DGGITQSPKYLFRKEGQNVTLSCEQNLNHDAMYWYRQDPGQGLRLIYYSQIVNDFQKGDIAEGYSVSREKKESFPLTVTSAQKNPTAFYLCASSISRGADTQYFGPGTRLTVL.

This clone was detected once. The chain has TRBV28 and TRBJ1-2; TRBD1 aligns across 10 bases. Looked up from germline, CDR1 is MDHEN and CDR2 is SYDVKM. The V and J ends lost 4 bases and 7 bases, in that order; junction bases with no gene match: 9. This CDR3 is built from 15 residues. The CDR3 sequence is CASSSSGTGVFGYTF. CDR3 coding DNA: TGTGCCAGCAGTTCCTCCGGGACAGGGGTCTTTGGCTACACCTTC.